This T cell receptor beta chain was identified during a study of cytomegalovirus exposure and HLA in healthy donors. For the study at large: Within an early data release were around 87 million unique TCRs drawn from HLA-typed donors. General observations from the study: TCR beta V- and J-gene trimming, according to a later analysis, was linked to a missense DCLRE1C variant. What a later analysis showed was that several of the most significant clusters appeared linked to common viral pathogens.

V was trimmed by 6 bases and J by 0 bases, leaving 8 bases between them. The CDR3 is 13 residues long. Germline CDR1 is MNHEY and CDR2 is SVGAGI. In regard to this clone: What it recognizes is unknown.

It was with 60 Vbeta and 13 Jbeta primers that the PCR ran. Under the authors' procedure: As a later analysis found, there were about 80 million unique TCR beta chains, of which around 10 million were shared. The method was immunoSEQ multiplex PCR; TCRdb's version includes in-frame clones alone and lacks a portion of them. For V, J and clone size, that table is used; D and trimming come from the DNA. The sample records about 98,000 clones, around 75% being singletons. The chain joins TRBV6-5 to TRBJ1-2; TRBD1 is a possible D gene (5 bases). The sequence was collected from a man aged 18 to 29 in good health and CMV-seropositive. The source material was PBMCs. CDR3 coding DNA: TGTGCCAGCAGGGGACTTGCTAACTATGGCTACACCTTC. Its protein product is CASRGLANYGYTF.